Below are 31 T cell receptor beta chains sequenced from a single sample in a study of T cell responses to AZD1222 COVID-19 vaccine. Method: immunoSEQ multiplex PCR; TCRdb's copy keeps in-frame clones and lacks some. Of approximately 88,000 clones listed, approximately 88% are singletons. The source material was peripheral blood, sampled 28 days after the second AZD1222 dose. The origin of the receptors is an adult who received the AZD1222 COVID-19 vaccine.

The rearrangement links TRBV5-1 to TRBJ1-2; 9 nucleotides line up with TRBD1. This CDR3 contains 14 residues. The V gene's germline CDR1 is SGHRS and CDR2 YFSETQ. V was clipped by 3 bases and J by 5 bases; unmatched bases: 5. CDR3 region: CASSWGDREYGYTF. Written as DNA, the CDR3 is TGCGCCAGCAGCTGGGGGGACAGGGAGTATGGCTACACCTTC. The variable domain in full, with the rest retrieved from reference TRBV5-1 and TRBJ1-2, is KAGVTQTPRYLIKTRGQQVTLSCSPISGHRSVSWYQQTPGQGLQFLFEYFSETQRNKGNFPGRFSGRQFSNSRSEMNVSTLELGDSALYLCASSWGDREYGYTFGSGTRLTVV.

This clone was seen once. J is TRBJ1-2 and V is TRBV5-1; 8 positions agree with TRBD1. With V trimmed by 5 bases and J by 2 bases, 11 bases remained unmatched. The germline CDR1 and CDR2 sequences are SGHRS and YFSETQ. The CDR3 extends over 16 amino acids. Here the CDR3 reads CASRTGTGVSNYGYTF. The DNA of the CDR3 is TGCGCCAGCAGGACCGGGACAGGTGTCTCCAACTATGGCTACACCTTC.

V and J are TRBV15 and TRBJ2-1; D gene uncertain. The CDR3 loop spans 13 amino acids. Germline V gene sequence: CDR1 LNHNV, CDR2 YYDKDF (reference sequence). V was cut by 0 bases and J by 6 bases, with 6 bases left in between. The CDR3 DNA reads as TGTGCCACCAGCAGAGATATACGCAATGAGCAGTTCTTC. Protein: CATSRDIRNEQFF. Filled out from reference TRBV15 and TRBJ2-1, the complete variable domain reads DAMVIQNPRYQVTQFGKPVTLSCSQTLNHNVMYWYQQKSSQAPKLLFHYYDKDFNNEADTPDNFQSRRPNTSFCFLDIRSPGLGDTAMYLCATSRDIRNEQFFGPGTRLTVL.

The V and J genes are TRBV2 and TRBJ2-5; no firm D call. The CDR3 extends over 11 amino acids. CDR1 is SNHLY and CDR2 is FYNNEI in the germline V gene. V gave up 4 bases and J gave up 4 bases, with 4 bases separating them. CDR3 sequence reads: CASSARETQYF. The CDR3 nucleotides read TGTGCCAGCAGTGCCCGAGAGACCCAGTACTTC.

V and J are TRBV6-1 and TRBJ2-5; 8 nucleotides agree with TRBD1. Looked up from germline, CDR1 is MNHNS and CDR2 is SASEGT. Unmatched junction bases numbered 6, after V lost 2 bases and J lost 7 bases. The CDR3 is 14 amino acids. This CDR3 is CASSETAGGLTQYF. Written as DNA, the CDR3 is TGTGCCAGCAGTGAAACGGCAGGGGGCCTGACCCAGTACTTC.

The chain carries TRBV5-1 and TRBJ1-1, with D maybe TRBD1 (6 bases). Per germline, CDR1 SGHRS and CDR2 YFSETQ. Trimming cost V 3 bases and J 7 bases, with 16 bases left between them. This CDR3 comprises 14 residues. The CDR3 sequence is CASSSGGGHREAFF. DNA of the CDR3: TGCGCCAGCAGCTCTGGAGGGGGACACCGTGAAGCTTTCTTT.

The rearrangement uses TRBV6-5 and TRBJ1-5; no clear D. This CDR3 has 14 residues. The germline gives CDR1 MNHEY, CDR2 SVGAGI. Trimming took 4 bases from V and 1 from J, leaving 8 bases between them. CDR3 residues: CASSSLDSNQPQHF. The CDR3 bases are TGTGCCAGCAGTTCCTTGGACAGCAATCAGCCCCAGCATTTT.

The rearrangement links TRBV5-6 to TRBJ1-2; 9 positions agree with TRBD1. Germline CDR1 reads SGHDT; CDR2 reads YYEEEE. Germline trimming cut 5 bases from V and 7 bases from J; bases unmatched to any gene: 18. The CDR3 has 17 amino acids. The CDR3 nucleotides are TGTGCCAGCAGTATCATTGGGACAGGGTACGATTCGCGTGGCTACACCTTC. Protein sequence: CASSIIGTGYDSRGYTF.

Only one count was recorded for this clone. Other DNA sequences from this sample encode an identical CDR3 as well. The chain employs TRBV18 and TRBJ1-1, with no clear D. This CDR3 has 13 residues. V shed 6 bases and J shed 1 base, with 9 bases lying between them. Germline V CDR1 and CDR2: KGHSH, LQKENI. The CDR3 DNA sequence: TGTGCCAGCTCCCCAGCGGGGAACACTGAAGCTTTCTTT. This encodes CASSPAGNTEAFF.

V usage is TRBV21-1 and J usage is TRBJ1-1; TRBD1 reflects the table's D call only, with no check against the DNA. TRBV21-1 is designated a pseudogene. The CDR3 runs 15 residues. CDR3 region: CASSNPRGRATEAFF. CDR3 bases: TGTGCCAGCAGCAATCCCAGGGGTAGGGCCACTGAAGCTTTCTTT.

The table lists this clone with a few counts. The chain combines TRBV9 with TRBJ1-1, with D maybe TRBD1 (6 bases). The V end lost 3 bases, the J end lost 0 bases, and 15 bases lay between the germline ends. Germline CDR1 and CDR2: SGDLS and YYNGEE. This CDR3 has 16 residues. CDR3: CASSEEDSNMNTEAFF. In nucleotides, the CDR3 is TGTGCCAGCAGCGAGGAGGACAGTAACATGAACACTGAAGCTTTCTTT. Full variable domain (remainder filled in from reference TRBV9 and TRBJ1-1): DSGVTQTPKHLITATGQRVTLRCSPRSGDLSVYWYQQSLDQGLQFLIQYYNGEERAKGNILERFSAQQFPDLHSELNLSSLELGDSALYFCASSEEDSNMNTEAFFGQGTRLTVV.

V is TRBV10-2 and J is TRBJ2-1, with 7 bases fitting TRBD2. Germline assignment: CDR1 WSHSY and CDR2 SAAADI. This CDR3 is 14 amino acids long. The junction had 3 bases not matched to a gene; V was cut back by 4 bases and J by 3 bases. CDR3: CASSVTSVYNEQFF. The CDR3 DNA reads TGCGCCAGCAGTGTAACTAGCGTCTACAATGAGCAGTTCTTC.

The chain has TRBV10-3 and TRBJ2-6; TRBD2 matches 12 bases. This CDR3 is 17 amino acids long. Unmatched junction bases numbered 5, after V lost 6 bases and J lost 2 bases. Germline-derived CDR1 and CDR2 are ENHRY and SYGVKD. CDR3 DNA: TGTGCCATCAGCGAACTAGCGGGGGGAACTGGGGCCAACGTCCTGACTTTC. Its translation is CAISELAGGTGANVLTF.

The V gene is TRBV11-2, the J gene TRBJ2-3; no clear D gene. V lost 0 bases and J 4 bases, leaving 11 bases between the germline ends. Germline CDR1 is SGHAT and CDR2 is FQNNGV. The CDR3 is made up of 15 amino acids. The CDR3 protein is CASSLDLVVADTQYF. The CDR3 DNA is TGTGCCAGCAGCTTAGATCTCGTAGTGGCAGATACGCAGTATTTT.

As DNA, the CDR3 is TGTGCCAGCAGCCTCGGAGCGGGGTTTTCCTACAATGAGCAGTTCTTC. As protein: CASSLGAGFSYNEQFF. V usage is TRBV5-4 and J usage is TRBJ2-1; TRBD2 agrees at 7 bases. The length of the CDR3 is 16 residues. From germline, CDR1 is SGHNT and CDR2 YYREEE (reference sequence). V trimming: 4 bases; J trimming: 1 base; junction bases outside the gene matches: 8.

The chain recombines TRBV6-1 with TRBJ1-5; D remains ambiguous. Germline V gene lookup returns CDR1 MNHNS and CDR2 SASEGT. V dropped 4 bases and J dropped 2 bases, with 15 bases sitting between them. The CDR3 totals 16 residues. The CDR3 region has the DNA TGTGCCAGCAGTGGTTCTCCCTGGGTTCGCAATCAGCCCCAGCATTTT. Translated, it gives CASSGSPWVRNQPQHF.

The rearrangement links TRBV19 to TRBJ2-7, with a weak D call TRBD1 (6 bases). V was shortened by 4 bases and J by 1 base, with 8 bases between the two germline ends. Germline V CDR1 and CDR2: LNHDA, SQIVND (reference sequence). This CDR3 comprises 13 residues. CDR3 residues: CASSNQGSYEQYF. CDR3 in DNA: TGTGCCAGTAGTAATCAGGGGTCCTACGAGCAGTACTTC.

This clone was recorded a few times. The J gene is TRBJ1-5, the V gene TRBV7-8; tentatively, D is TRBD1 (5 bases). The V end lost 1 base, the J end lost 2 bases, and 12 bases lay between the germline ends. Looked up from germline, CDR1 is SGHVS and CDR2 is FQNEAQ. CDR3 length: 16 amino acids. CDR3 sequence (DNA): TGTGCCAGCAGCTTAGATTGGGGGGTAGGCAATCAGCCCCAGCATTTT. Translating it yields CASSLDWGVGNQPQHF.

The chain recombines TRBV6-5 with TRBJ1-1; 10 nucleotides align to TRBD1. CDR1 and CDR2 (germline): MNHEY, SVGAGI. J lost 5 bases, V lost 5 bases, and 5 bases had no gene match. CDR3 length: 14 amino acids. CDR3 nucleotide sequence: TGTGCCAGCAGTCCGACAGGGGGCTGGACTGAAGCTTTCTTT. Translated: CASSPTGGWTEAFF.

This clone appeared once. The rearrangement links TRBV29-1 to TRBJ2-7, with D perhaps matching TRBD1 (6 bases). Trimming removed 4 bases from V and 2 bases from J, with 12 bases in between. The germline V gene has CDR1 SQVTM and CDR2 ANQGSEA. The CDR3 is 13 amino acids. The CDR3 DNA reads TGCAGCGTTGGGGGGCCTCAAACCTACGAGCAGTACTTC. Residues: CSVGGPQTYEQYF.

This chain links TRBV2 with TRBJ2-5; 8 bases are a match to TRBD1. This CDR3 contains 14 residues. Germline V gene sequence: CDR1 SNHLY, CDR2 FYNNEI. Germline trimming cut 9 bases from V and 3 bases from J; bases unmatched to any gene: 9. This CDR3 is CASLLNRGEETQYF. DNA of the CDR3: TGTGCCAGTCTACTCAACAGGGGGGAAGAGACCCAGTACTTC.

This clone was recorded once. The chain employs TRBV9 and TRBJ1-2; 7 bases fit TRBD1. V dropped 0 bases and J dropped 3; count of bases not matched to a gene: 2. Per the germline V gene, CDR1 is SGDLS and CDR2 is YYNGEE. The CDR3 contains 14 residues. The CDR3: CASSVVGTDYGYTF. CDR3 sequence (DNA): TGTGCCAGCAGCGTAGTGGGGACAGACTATGGCTACACCTTC.

This chain links TRBV25-1 with TRBJ2-7; 11 bases are a match to TRBD2. Germline CDR1 MGHDK, CDR2 SYGVNS. The V and J ends lost 6 bases and 3 bases, in that order; junction bases with no gene match: 1. CDR3 length: 13 amino acids. CDR3 residues: CASSGTSGYEQYF. DNA for the CDR3: TGTGCCAGCAGCGGGACTAGCGGCTACGAGCAGTACTTC.

The chain has TRBV9 and TRBJ2-3; 7 bases are a match to TRBD1. The trim removed 2 bases at V and 1 base at J, leaving 13 bases unmatched. The V gene's germline CDR1 is SGDLS and CDR2 YYNGEE. This CDR3 contains 18 residues. CDR3 nucleotide sequence: TGTGCCAGCAGCGTCGTAGCGTTCACAGGGGCCGGCACAGATACGCAGTATTTT. Translating it yields CASSVVAFTGAGTDTQYF.

This rearrangement joins TRBV19 to TRBJ1-2; TRBD1 is a possible D gene (5 bases). V was trimmed by 6 bases and J by 3 bases, leaving 11 bases between them. CDR3 length equals 13 residues. Germline V gives CDR1 LNHDA, CDR2 SQIVND (reference sequence). CDR3 region: CASSRGADYGYTF. In nucleotides, the CDR3 is TGTGCCAGTAGCCGTGGGGCTGACTATGGCTACACCTTC. The whole variable domain, filled in from reference TRBV19 and TRBJ1-2, reads DGGITQSPKYLFRKEGQNVTLSCEQNLNHDAMYWYRQDPGQGLRLIYYSQIVNDFQKGDIAEGYSVSREKKESFPLTVTSAQKNPTAFYLCASSRGADYGYTFGSGTRLTVV.

This CDR3 reads CASSPDTDYGYTF. In DNA form, the CDR3 reads TGTGCCAGCAGCCCGGACACCGACTATGGCTACACCTTC. The chain has TRBV11-2 and TRBJ1-2; TRBD1 is a possible D gene (5 bases). Germline CDR1 is SGHAT and CDR2 is FQNNGV. Trimming removed 5 bases from V and 3 bases from J, with 10 bases in between. This CDR3 region has 13 residues.

The V call is TRBV7-2, the J call TRBJ2-2; possible D gene TRBD1, 5 bases. The length of the CDR3 is 15 residues. Trimming removed 1 base at V and 6 bases at J, with 12 bases between. Germline V gene lookup returns CDR1 SGHTA and CDR2 FQGNSA. The CDR3 is CASSLVPGHAGELFF. CDR3 coding DNA: TGTGCCAGCAGCTTAGTCCCAGGGCATGCCGGGGAGCTGTTTTTT. Full variable domain (missing parts from reference TRBV7-2 and TRBJ2-2): GAGVSQSPSNKVTEKGKDVELRCDPISGHTALYWYRQSLGQGLEFLIYFQGNSAPDKSGLPSDRFSAERTGGSVSTLTIQRTQQEDSAVYLCASSLVPGHAGELFFGEGSRLTVL.

This clone has only one observation. This rearrangement joins TRBV10-3 to TRBJ2-7; TRBD1 matches 7 bases. The germline gives CDR1 ENHRY, CDR2 SYGVKD. The CDR3 extends over 14 amino acids. Trimming took 10 bases from V and 1 from J; bases not matched to a gene: 10. The CDR3 bases are TGTGCCACAACCGGGACAGTTCGTTCCTACGAGCAGTACTTC. Translated: CATTGTVRSYEQYF.

V and J are TRBV11-2 and TRBJ1-1; D not certain. This CDR3 has 13 amino acids. CDR1 SGHAT and CDR2 FQNNGV come from the germline V gene. Between the trimmed V and J ends, which lost 4 bases and 0 bases, there was a span of 6 bases. In DNA form, the CDR3 reads TGTGCCAGCAGCTCCCTCGTGAACACTGAAGCTTTCTTT. Protein product: CASSSLVNTEAFF.

This clone has just one count. This chain uses TRBV6-1 with TRBJ1-2; D gene uncertain. The V gene's germline CDR1 is MNHNS and CDR2 SASEGT. V lost 0 bases and J lost 3, with 8 bases in between. The CDR3 runs to 14 residues. CDR3 protein: CASSEAAADYGYTF. CDR3 in DNA: TGTGCCAGCAGTGAAGCGGCGGCGGACTATGGCTACACCTTC.

The chain employs TRBV18 and TRBJ1-5; TRBD1 agrees at 7 bases. The germline CDR1 and CDR2 sequences are KGHSH and LQKENI. This CDR3 spans 13 amino acids. With V trimmed by 6 bases and J by 8 bases, 7 bases remained unmatched. The CDR3 reads CASSPTGLEPQHF. CDR3 coding DNA: TGTGCCAGCTCCCCGACAGGGTTAGAGCCCCAGCATTTT.